This T cell receptor (beta chain) was observed in a study of T cell repertoires in cytomegalovirus infection. The wider study: The authors relied on CMV epitopes, both recently identified HLA-C-restricted and well-studied HLA-B-restricted. Study conclusions and caveats: People with CMV and the relevant HLA were identified by cumulative public TCR beta family frequency.

From germline, CDR1 is MNHEY and CDR2 SMNVEV (reference sequence). The V gene lost 9 bases and the J gene lost 4 bases, with 16 bases spanning the gap. This CDR3 is built from 14 residues. This clonotype was seen a handful of times. Its target is unknown. TCRdb analysed the reads with MiXCR anew, one entry per CDR3 protein. The profile shows approximately 770,000 distinct CDR3 sequences, 25% to 35% of them singletons. Specimen: cultured CD8+ T cells from PBMCs, collected from culture after CMV antigen stimulation. The clonotype comes from a human donor in good health (CMV status not recorded). Some clones in this sample may be carry-over from other donors' samples. V gene TRBV27 combines with J gene TRBJ1-5; D is perhaps TRBD1 (5 bases). The CDR3: CASGGGRRNQPQHF. The CDR3 bases are TGTGCCAGTGGGGGGGGGAGAAGAAATCAGCCCCAGCATTTT.